The 21 T cell receptor beta chains below all came from one sample that was sequenced in a study of blood T cell repertoires in COVID-19. The protocol was immunoSEQ multiplex PCR, while the TCRdb copy is restricted to in-frame clones and leaves out a portion. The repertoire includes about 250,000 clones, about 91% of them detected once, and under 8% sits in the top ten. The sequencing input was peripheral blood. The receptor set was obtained from a woman in her 30s with COVID-19, enrolled during active disease.

J is TRBJ2-6 and V is TRBV27, with D hard to call. The CDR3 runs 14 residues. Trimming removed 5 bases at V and 0 bases at J, with 5 bases between. CDR1 is MNHEY, CDR2 SMNVEV, per germline (reference sequence). CDR3 sequence: CASSRASGANVLTF. CDR3 nucleotide sequence: TGTGCCAGCAGTAGAGCCTCTGGGGCCAACGTCCTGACTTTC.

V is TRBV13 and J is TRBJ2-7, with TRBD1 matching 7 bases. Unmatched junction bases numbered 9, after V lost 0 bases and J lost 7 bases. This CDR3 has 15 residues. Germline assignment: CDR1 PRHDT and CDR2 FYEKMQ (reference sequence). The CDR3: CASSLGKGASLEQYF. The CDR3 DNA is TGTGCCAGCAGCTTAGGGAAGGGGGCCTCCTTGGAGCAGTACTTC.

The chain is built from TRBV15 and TRBJ2-2; D is possibly TRBD1 (6 bases). V lost 5 bases and J lost 2, with 15 bases in between. CDR1 LNHNV and CDR2 YYDKDF come from the germline V gene (reference sequence). This CDR3 has 16 amino acids. CDR3 sequence reads: CATSAGTTLNTGELFF. CDR3 sequence (DNA): TGTGCCACCAGCGCCGGGACAACCCTTAACACCGGGGAGCTGTTTTTT.

The rearrangement links TRBV7-8 to TRBJ1-1; D perhaps matches TRBD1 (6 bases). Trimming shortened V by 1 base and J by 1 base, and 16 bases separated the two germline ends. The CDR3 contains 17 residues. Germline loops: CDR1 SGHVS, CDR2 FQNEAQ. CDR3 amino acids: CASSLVGQNRGNTEAFF. CDR3 sequence (DNA): TGTGCCAGCAGCTTAGTGGGACAAAACCGGGGGAACACTGAAGCTTTCTTT.

This CDR3 is CSVGTGSVYGYTF. In DNA, the CDR3 is TGCAGCGTCGGTACAGGGTCGGTCTATGGCTACACCTTC. The V gene is TRBV29-1, the J gene TRBJ1-2, with D maybe TRBD1 (6 bases). The germline V gene encodes CDR1 SQVTM and CDR2 ANQGSEA. This CDR3 has 13 residues. The V end lost 6 bases, the J end lost 4 bases, and 15 bases lay between the germline ends.

The rearrangement uses TRBV28 and TRBJ2-6; weak D call: TRBD1 (6 bases). This CDR3 has 18 residues. V was shortened by 5 bases and J by 0 bases, with 17 bases between the two germline ends. Per germline, CDR1 MDHEN and CDR2 SYDVKM. The CDR3 nucleotides read TGTGCCAGCAGTCCCCTAGGCCAGGGGACCTCTGGGGCCAACGTCCTGACTTTC. This translates into CASSPLGQGTSGANVLTF.

The chain carries TRBV7-2 and TRBJ2-2, with 13 bases identical to TRBD2. The germline CDR1 and CDR2 sequences are SGHTA and FQGNSA. V lost 6 bases, J lost 9 bases, and 13 bases stayed unmatched. The CDR3 extends over 17 amino acids. CDR3 nucleotides: TGTGCCAGCAGACGGGAAAGACTAGCGGGGGGTTCCTGGGAGCTGTTTTTT. This codes for CASRRERLAGGSWELFF.

This clone has just a few counts. This sequence joins TRBV19 and TRBJ2-7, with 7 bases lining up with TRBD1. Germline V gene data show CDR1 as LNHDA and CDR2 as SQIVND (reference sequence). CDR3 length: 13 amino acids. With 6 bases clipped from V and 1 base from J, the junction kept 3 bases outside the gene matches. The CDR3 DNA reads TGTGCCAGTAGCCTGGACAGGTCCTACGAGCAGTACTTC. Translated, it gives CASSLDRSYEQYF.

The chain has TRBV7-8 and TRBJ1-5; no clear D. Looked up from germline, CDR1 is SGHVS and CDR2 is FQNEAQ. The ends were cut back, 5 bases at V and 5 bases at J, with 19 bases in the middle. The length of the CDR3 is 16 residues. The CDR3 DNA follows: TGTGCCAGCAGCGCCCGAGGGCTCGCCGTCGATCAGCCCCAGCATTTT. It specifies CASSARGLAVDQPQHF.

The gene calls are TRBV20-1 and TRBJ2-5; 9 bases align to TRBD1. Per germline, CDR1 DFQATT and CDR2 SNEGSKA (reference sequence). CDR3 length equals 17 residues. V dropped 3 bases and J dropped 5; count of bases not matched to a gene: 16. In DNA form, the CDR3 reads TGCAGTGCTAGTCGATCTCTCGTCGGGACAGGGCACGAGACCCAGTACTTC. As protein: CSASRSLVGTGHETQYF.

The chain carries TRBV7-6 and TRBJ2-7; 9 nucleotides agree with TRBD1. This CDR3 comprises 14 residues. V shed 4 bases, J shed 7 bases, and the junction held 8 bases outside the gene matches. CDR1 and CDR2 (germline): SGHVS, FNYEAQ. The CDR3 sequence: CASSSGTGSREQYF. In DNA form, the CDR3 reads TGTGCCAGCAGCTCAGGGACAGGGTCGAGGGAGCAGTACTTC.

The V gene is TRBV5-4, the J gene TRBJ1-1; 9 nucleotides line up with TRBD1. This CDR3 has 14 residues. V gave up 0 bases and J gave up 5 bases; unmatched junction bases: 2. CDR1 and CDR2 (germline): SGHNT, YYREEE (reference sequence). The CDR3 sequence is CASSLGTGETEAFF. DNA for the CDR3: TGTGCCAGCAGCTTGGGGACAGGGGAAACTGAAGCTTTCTTT.

This chain connects TRBV5-8 to TRBJ2-5; a possible D gene is TRBD2 (7 bases). The V gene's germline CDR1 is SGHTS and CDR2 YDEGEE. The length of the CDR3 is 14 residues. Trimming pared 6 bases from V and 3 bases from J, leaving 15 bases between. The CDR3 nucleotides are TGTGCCAGCAAGTGGGGGGGGCGCAAAGAGACCCAGTACTTC. Protein product: CASKWGGRKETQYF.

This sequence joins TRBV2 and TRBJ2-1; possibly TRBD2 for D (6 bases). V gave up 8 bases and J gave up 0 bases, with 14 bases separating them. Germline V gene lookup returns CDR1 SNHLY and CDR2 FYNNEI. The CDR3 is 15 amino acids. CDR3 region: CASPRPGSSYNEQFF. The DNA of the CDR3 is TGTGCCAGCCCACGGCCCGGGAGCTCCTACAATGAGCAGTTCTTC.

The chain employs TRBV18 and TRBJ2-6, with TRBD1 identical over 9 bases. The CDR3 has 16 amino acids. V lost 8 bases to trimming and J lost 0 bases; unmatched junction nucleotides: 5. Germline V gene data show CDR1 as KGHSH and CDR2 as LQKENI. This CDR3 reads CASDRGVRSGANVLTF. The CDR3 nucleotides read TGTGCCAGCGACAGGGGGGTCCGCTCTGGGGCCAACGTCCTGACTTTC.

This clone appeared a few times. V gene TRBV6-2 or TRBV6-3 combines with J gene TRBJ1-1, with TRBD1 as a possible D gene (6 bases). The CDR3 has 15 amino acids. V gave up 6 bases and J gave up 1 base, with 15 bases separating them. Germline-derived CDR1 and CDR2 are MNHEY and SVGEGT. The CDR3 coding sequence is TGTGCCAGCAGCCAAAGGACAGACCGGAACACTGAAGCTTTCTTT. Its protein product is CASSQRTDRNTEAFF.

The chain links TRBV11-2 to TRBJ2-1; the match to TRBD2 covers 13 bases. This CDR3 contains 15 residues. V lost 3 bases to trimming and J lost 5 bases; unmatched junction nucleotides: 1. CDR1 SGHAT and CDR2 FQNNGV come from the germline V gene. The CDR3: CASSFTSGGDNEQFF. CDR3 coding DNA: TGTGCCAGCAGCTTCACTAGCGGGGGGGACAATGAGCAGTTCTTC.

The chain is built from TRBV4-3 and TRBJ2-3; 7 bases are a match to TRBD2. CDR1 and CDR2 from the germline V gene are LGHNA and YSLEER. The CDR3 runs 18 residues. V gave up 1 base and J gave up 2 bases; unmatched junction bases: 12. CDR3 DNA sequence: TGCGCCAGCAGCCAAGGCGTAACTGCGGGAGCCCCCACAGATACGCAGTATTTT. As protein: CASSQGVTAGAPTDTQYF.

The CDR3 reads CSVESGGAGELFF. The CDR3 bases are TGCAGCGTTGAATCAGGAGGGGCCGGGGAGCTGTTTTTT. This rearrangement joins TRBV29-1 to TRBJ2-2; possibly TRBD2 for D (6 bases). The germline CDR1 and CDR2 sequences are SQVTM and ANQGSEA. This CDR3 has 13 amino acids. The V gene lost 2 bases and the J gene lost 6 bases, with 10 bases spanning the gap.

The J gene is TRBJ2-5, the V gene TRBV6-1; D call uncertain. Germline V gives CDR1 MNHNS, CDR2 SASEGT. The V end was cut by 0 bases, the J end by 5 bases, with 4 bases between. CDR3 size: 12 residues. The CDR3 loop reads CASSEAGETQYF. In nucleotides, the CDR3 is TGTGCCAGCAGTGAAGCCGGGGAGACCCAGTACTTC.

The rearrangement joins TRBV13 to TRBJ1-4; 12 bases map to TRBD1. Germline V gene sequence: CDR1 PRHDT, CDR2 FYEKMQ (reference sequence). CDR3 length equals 19 residues. V was clipped by 4 bases and J by 10 bases; unmatched bases: 19. The CDR3 DNA is TGTGCCAGCAGCTCTACCGGGACAGGGGGCACATACCGCTTCGGAAAACTGTTTTTT. Its protein product is CASSSTGTGGTYRFGKLFF.